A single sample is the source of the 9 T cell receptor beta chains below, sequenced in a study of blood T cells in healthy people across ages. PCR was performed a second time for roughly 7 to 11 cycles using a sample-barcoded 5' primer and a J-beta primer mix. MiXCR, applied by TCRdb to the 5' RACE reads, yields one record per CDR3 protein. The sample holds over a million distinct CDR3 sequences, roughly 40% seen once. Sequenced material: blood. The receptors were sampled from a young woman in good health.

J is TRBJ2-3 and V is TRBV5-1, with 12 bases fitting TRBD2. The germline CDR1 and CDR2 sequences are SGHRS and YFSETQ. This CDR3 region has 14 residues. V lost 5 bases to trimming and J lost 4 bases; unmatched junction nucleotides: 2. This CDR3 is CASRTSGSPDTQYF. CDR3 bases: TGCGCCAGCAGGACTAGCGGGAGCCCAGATACGCAGTATTTT.

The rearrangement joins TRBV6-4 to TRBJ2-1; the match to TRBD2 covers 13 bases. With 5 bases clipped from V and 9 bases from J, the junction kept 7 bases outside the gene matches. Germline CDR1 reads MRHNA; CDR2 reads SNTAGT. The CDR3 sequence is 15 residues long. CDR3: CASSTSGGANSEQFF. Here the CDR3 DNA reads TGTGCCAGCAGTACTAGCGGGGGGGCCAATTCTGAGCAGTTCTTC.

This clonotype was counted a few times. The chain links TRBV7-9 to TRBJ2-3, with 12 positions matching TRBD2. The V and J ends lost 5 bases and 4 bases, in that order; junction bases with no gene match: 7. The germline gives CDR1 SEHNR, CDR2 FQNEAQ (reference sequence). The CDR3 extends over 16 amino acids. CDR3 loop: CASSALAGGTADTQYF. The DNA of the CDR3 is TGTGCCAGCAGCGCACTAGCGGGAGGAACCGCAGATACGCAGTATTTT.

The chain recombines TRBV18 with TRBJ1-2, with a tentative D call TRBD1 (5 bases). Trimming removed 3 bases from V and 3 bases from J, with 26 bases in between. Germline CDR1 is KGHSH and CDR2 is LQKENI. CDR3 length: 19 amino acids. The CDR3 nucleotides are TGTGCCAGCTCACCTGCCAGACAGAACCCCTTGATTGCGGACTATGGCTACACCTTC. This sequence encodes CASSPARQNPLIADYGYTF.

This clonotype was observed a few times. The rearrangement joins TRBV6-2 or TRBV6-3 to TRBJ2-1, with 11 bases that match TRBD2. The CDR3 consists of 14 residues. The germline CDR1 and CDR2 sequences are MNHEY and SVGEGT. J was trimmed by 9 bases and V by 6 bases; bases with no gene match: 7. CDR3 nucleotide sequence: TGTGCCAGCAGACTAGCGGGAGAATTCGGTGAGCAGTTCTTC. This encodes CASRLAGEFGEQFF.

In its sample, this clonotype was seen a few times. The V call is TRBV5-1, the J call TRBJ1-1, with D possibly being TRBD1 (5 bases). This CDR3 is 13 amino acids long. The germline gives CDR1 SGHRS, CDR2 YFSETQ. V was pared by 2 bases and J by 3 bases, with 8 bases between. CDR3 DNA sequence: TGCGCCAGCAGCTTACCGGGGCACACTGAAGCTTTCTTT. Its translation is CASSLPGHTEAFF.

The CDR3 DNA is TGCGCCAGCAGCCAAGTAGCGGGGGGGCCCACAGATACGCAGTATTTT. It is translated as CASSQVAGGPTDTQYF. The J gene is TRBJ2-3, the V gene TRBV4-1; 11 bases are a match to TRBD2. J lost 2 bases, V lost 1 base, and 2 bases had no gene match. CDR3 length equals 16 residues. In germline, CDR1 is MGHRA, CDR2 YSYEKL.

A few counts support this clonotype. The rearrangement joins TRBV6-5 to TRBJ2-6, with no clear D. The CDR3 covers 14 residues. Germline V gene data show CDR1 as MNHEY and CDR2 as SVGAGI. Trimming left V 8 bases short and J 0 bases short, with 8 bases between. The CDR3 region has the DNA TGTGCCAGCGCCGCCCTCTCTGGGGCCAACGTCCTGACTTTC. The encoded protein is CASAALSGANVLTF.

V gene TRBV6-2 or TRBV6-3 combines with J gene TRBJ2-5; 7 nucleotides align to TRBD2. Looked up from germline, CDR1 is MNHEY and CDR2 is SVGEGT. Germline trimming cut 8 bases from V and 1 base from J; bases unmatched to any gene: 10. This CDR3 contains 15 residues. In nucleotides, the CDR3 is TGTGCCAGCTCCGGGGCTAGCGGTTTCCAAGAGACCCAGTACTTC. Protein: CASSGASGFQETQYF.